The entry below describes one T cell receptor beta chain. Its cognate antigen is unknown. 13 Jbeta primers and 60 Vbeta primers were used for the PCR. TCRdb keeps only in-frame clones here, not all; method: immunoSEQ multiplex PCR. This table has around 170,000 clones, 80% to 85% appearing once. The data originate from a study of cytomegalovirus exposure and HLA in healthy donors. The CDR3 is made up of 13 amino acids. CDR1 and CDR2 from the germline V gene are LNHDA and SQIVND (reference sequence). Between the trimmed V and J ends, which lost 4 bases and 4 bases, there was a span of 8 bases. Study-level results: Association of a missense DCLRE1C variant with TCR beta V- and J-gene trimming was reported in a later analysis. The study flagged 150 to 200 TCR beta chains as cytomegalovirus-associated. CMV serostatus alone was available as immune exposure information.

The sequence came from a woman aged 18-29 years in good health and CMV-seronegative. The specimen was PBMCs. The rearrangement joins TRBV19 to TRBJ2-4, with D perhaps TRBD1 (7 bases). CDR3 sequence: CASSTGGKNIQYF. Written as DNA, the CDR3 is TGTGCCAGTAGTACAGGGGGGAAAAACATTCAGTACTTC.